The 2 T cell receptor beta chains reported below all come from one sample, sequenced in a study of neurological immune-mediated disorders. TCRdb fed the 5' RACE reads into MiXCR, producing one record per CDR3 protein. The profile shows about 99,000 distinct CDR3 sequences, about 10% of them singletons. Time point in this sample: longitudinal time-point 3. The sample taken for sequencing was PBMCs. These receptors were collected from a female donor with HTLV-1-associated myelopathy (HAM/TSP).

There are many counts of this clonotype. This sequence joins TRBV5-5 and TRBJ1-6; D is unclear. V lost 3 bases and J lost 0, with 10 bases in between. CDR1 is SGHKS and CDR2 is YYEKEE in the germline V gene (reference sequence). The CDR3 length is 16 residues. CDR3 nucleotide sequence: TGTGCCAGCAGCTCGTACACGAGCTCCTATAATTCACCCCTCCACTTT. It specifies CASSSYTSSYNSPLHF.

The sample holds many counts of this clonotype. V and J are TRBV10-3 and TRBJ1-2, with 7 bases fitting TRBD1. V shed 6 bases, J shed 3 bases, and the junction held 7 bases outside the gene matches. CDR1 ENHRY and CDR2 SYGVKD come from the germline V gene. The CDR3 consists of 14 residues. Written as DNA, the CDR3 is TGTGCCATCAGGATGGGACAGCCTCACTATGGCTACACCTTC. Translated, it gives CAIRMGQPHYGYTF.